The T cell receptor (beta chain) described here comes from a study of prognosis after radiotherapy for stage I lung cancer. Turning to the study itself: The study enrolled about a dozen men and over five women as patients, aged roughly 53 to 90 with a median of about 73 years. Distant metastases developed in a handful of patients after radiotherapy (median around seven months); roughly 15 showed no significant progression. Notes on the study in general: Lower Shannon entropy values were found after stereotactic body radiation therapy in patients who developed distant metastases. Patients who had metastases reportedly showed TRBV and TRBJ gene usage that varied from that of patients who did not.

In its sample, this clonotype was seen many times. Its specificity is not known. From genomic DNA, TCR beta CDR3 was amplified by two-round multiplex PCR. During first-round PCR, primers specific to each TRBV and TRBJ gene were used. One entry per CDR3 protein, called by TCRdb with MiXCR from the multiplex PCR reads. The repertoire holds roughly 30,000 distinct CDR3 sequences, with about 41% as singletons. Germline V gene data show CDR1 as DFQATT and CDR2 as SNEGSKA (reference sequence). This CDR3 contains 16 residues. The V gene lost 6 bases and the J gene lost 0 bases, with 15 bases spanning the gap.

Sequences were derived from PBMCs, sampled before or after stereotactic body radiation therapy (not recorded which). This chain connects TRBV20-1 to TRBJ1-6, with D perhaps TRBD1 (6 bases). The receptor comes from a donor aged 50 or older with non-small cell lung cancer. In DNA form, the CDR3 reads TGCAGTGCCCGATTCGGGGGGCCCTCCTATAATTCACCCCTCCACTTT. Its protein product is CSARFGGPSYNSPLHF.